Shown below are 26 T cell receptor beta chains from a single sample sequenced in a study of cytomegalovirus exposure and HLA in healthy donors. 60 Vbeta and 13 Jbeta primers were used in PCR. The protocol was immunoSEQ multiplex PCR, while the TCRdb copy is restricted to in-frame clones and leaves out a portion. The sample comprises about 96,000 clones, approximately 74% of which are singletons, and under 3.5% rests with the top ten. Sequencing input: PBMCs. Source of these receptors: a female donor in good health and CMV-seropositive.

In this sample, this clone turned up a few times. V usage is TRBV28 and J usage is TRBJ1-5; D is perhaps TRBD1 (6 bases). Germline V gene sequence: CDR1 MDHEN, CDR2 SYDVKM. V lost 6 bases and J 2 bases, leaving 20 bases between the germline ends. The CDR3 has 17 amino acids. The CDR3 spells CASREEGVGRGNQPQHF. Written as DNA, the CDR3 is TGTGCCAGCAGAGAAGAGGGGGTAGGTCGCGGCAATCAGCCCCAGCATTTT.

V gene TRBV6-1 combines with J gene TRBJ2-3, with 9 nucleotides matching TRBD2. The V gene's germline CDR1 is MNHNS and CDR2 SASEGT. The CDR3 consists of 14 residues. V shed 6 bases, J shed 2 bases, and the junction held 3 bases outside the gene matches. In nucleotides, the CDR3 is TGTGCCAGCAGCCCGGGACTAGCCACAGATACGCAGTATTTT. Translating it yields CASSPGLATDTQYF.

This clone showed up just a few times. The J gene is TRBJ1-1, the V gene TRBV6-1, with a weak D call TRBD1 (5 bases). V was pared by 2 bases and J by 5 bases, with 12 bases between. The germline V gene has CDR1 MNHNS and CDR2 SASEGT. The CDR3 has 14 residues. The CDR3 spells CASSEPTGSTEAFF. The CDR3 nucleotides read TGTGCCAGCAGTGAACCCACAGGTTCGACTGAAGCTTTCTTT.

The chain employs TRBV18 and TRBJ2-7; D is possibly TRBD1 (6 bases). CDR3 length: 13 residues. V was cut by 4 bases and J by 5 bases, with 12 bases left in between. The germline V gene encodes CDR1 KGHSH and CDR2 LQKENI. In DNA form, the CDR3 reads TGTGCCAGCTCACGGAACAGGGAGAACGAGCAGTACTTC. Its protein product is CASSRNRENEQYF.

V usage is TRBV6-1 and J usage is TRBJ2-3, with 7 bases lining up with TRBD2. The V segment lost 2 bases and the J segment 0 bases; nucleotides outside the gene matches: 5. The CDR3 sequence is 16 residues long. The V gene's germline CDR1 is MNHNS and CDR2 SASEGT. The CDR3 loop is CASSELSGDSTDTQYF. The CDR3 nucleotides read TGTGCCAGCAGTGAATTGAGCGGGGATAGCACAGATACGCAGTATTTT.

This clone has just a few counts. The rearrangement joins TRBV28 to TRBJ1-1, with TRBD1 as a possible D gene (5 bases). The V and J ends lost 3 bases and 4 bases respectively, with 15 bases between them. CDR1 is MDHEN, CDR2 SYDVKM, per germline. The CDR3 consists of 15 residues. For the CDR3, the DNA is TGTGCCAGCAGTTTCGTGCAGGGAAGAGCCACTGAAGCTTTCTTT. Its translation is CASSFVQGRATEAFF.

The chain joins TRBV11-2 to TRBJ2-3, with TRBD1 matching over 10 bases. Per the germline V gene, CDR1 is SGHAT and CDR2 is FQNNGV. V was clipped by 1 base and J by 8 bases; unmatched bases: 6. This CDR3 region has 15 residues. CDR3 coding DNA: TGTGCCAGCAGCTTAGGGGGGACAGGGGAGGGTACGCAGTATTTT. Residues: CASSLGGTGEGTQYF.

This chain uses TRBV2 with TRBJ2-1, with TRBD2 matching 11 bases. The CDR3 totals 16 residues. CDR1 and CDR2 from the germline V gene are SNHLY and FYNNEI. The V segment lost 0 bases and the J segment 9 bases; nucleotides outside the gene matches: 7. The CDR3 bases are TGTGCCAGCAGTGAAGCGCCTAGCGGGGGGACGGGTGAGCAGTTCTTC. This gives the protein CASSEAPSGGTGEQFF.

This clone was detected only a few times. This chain links TRBV2 with TRBJ1-5; D is ambiguous. The CDR3 is 14 residues long. Germline V gene data show CDR1 as SNHLY and CDR2 as FYNNEI. Trimming removed 4 bases at V and 2 bases at J, with 9 bases between. CDR3 in amino acids: CASSAGGRNQPQHF. The CDR3, as DNA: TGTGCCAGCAGTGCTGGAGGGCGCAATCAGCCCCAGCATTTT. The full variable domain, in which reference TRBV2 and TRBJ1-5 provide the parts outside the CDR3, is EPEVTQTPSHQVTQMGQEVILRCVPISNHLYFYWYRQILGQKVEFLVSFYNNEISEKSEIFDDQFSVERPDGSNFTLKIRSTKLEDSAMYFCASSAGGRNQPQHFGDGTRLSIL.

The rearrangement links TRBV7-9 to TRBJ2-2, with a possible D match to TRBD2 (7 bases). V was pared by 3 bases and J by 7 bases, with 18 bases between. Germline CDR1 SEHNR, CDR2 FQNEAQ (reference sequence). The CDR3 extends over 16 amino acids. DNA for the CDR3: TGTGCCAGCAGCTTCGACCCGGGGGGCAGAGGCGGGGAGCTGTTTTTT. The encoded protein is CASSFDPGGRGGELFF.

The chain uses TRBV10-3 and TRBJ1-3; a possible D gene is TRBD1 (5 bases). Trimming took off 10 bases at V and 0 bases at J, with 10 bases between the two ends. CDR3 size: 13 residues. Germline V CDR1 and CDR2: ENHRY, SYGVKD. The CDR3 coding sequence is TGTGCCACCGGGGGAGACTCTGGAAACACCATATATTTT. Encoded protein: CATGGDSGNTIYF.

The chain uses TRBV28 and TRBJ2-3, with D perhaps matching TRBD2 (5 bases). Between the trimmed V and J ends, which lost 5 bases and 3 bases, there was a span of 12 bases. Germline assignment: CDR1 MDHEN and CDR2 SYDVKM. CDR3 length: 14 amino acids. Here the CDR3 DNA reads TGTGCCAGCAGTACCTGGGGAGCAACAGATACGCAGTATTTT. Protein product: CASSTWGATDTQYF.

This sequence joins TRBV11-1 and TRBJ2-7; D may be TRBD1 (6 bases). CDR3 length equals 13 residues. The V and J ends lost 6 bases and 2 bases respectively, with 11 bases between them. Looked up from germline, CDR1 is SGHAT and CDR2 is FQDESV (reference sequence). CDR3 in amino acids: CASRETGPYEQYF. Written as DNA, the CDR3 is TGTGCCAGCAGGGAGACAGGACCCTACGAGCAGTACTTC.

This clone was counted between two and nine times. This chain joins TRBV7-2 and TRBJ2-7; 8 nucleotides match TRBD1. CDR1 and CDR2 from the germline V gene are SGHTA and FQGNSA. CDR3 length equals 16 residues. The trim removed 5 bases at V and 4 bases at J, leaving 13 bases unmatched. CDR3 in DNA: TGTGCCAGCAGCGACCGAACCGGGACAGGTTTATACGAGCAGTACTTC. It translates to CASSDRTGTGLYEQYF.

The chain recombines TRBV11-2 with TRBJ2-1; D is perhaps TRBD2 (6 bases). The CDR3 consists of 15 residues. V was cut by 2 bases and J by 7 bases, with 15 bases left in between. CDR1 and CDR2 from the germline V gene are SGHAT and FQNNGV. The CDR3 DNA sequence: TGTGCCAGCAGCTTAAATATCGGCGGGACGAATGAGCAGTTCTTC. Protein: CASSLNIGGTNEQFF.

This clone was seen more than once but under ten times. V is TRBV10-1 and J is TRBJ1-2; D gene ambiguous. The V end was cut by 4 bases, the J end by 2 bases, with 8 bases between. The CDR3 contains 13 residues. CDR1 and CDR2 (germline): WNHNN, SYGVQD (reference sequence). CDR3 region: CASSAPGNYGYTF. For the CDR3, the DNA is TGCGCCAGCAGTGCCCCCGGGAACTATGGCTACACCTTC.

The chain combines TRBV7-6 with TRBJ2-5, with 12 bases fitting TRBD1. CDR1 and CDR2 from the germline V gene are SGHVS and FNYEAQ. V was pared by 4 bases and J by 2 bases, with 8 bases of the junction left unmatched. CDR3 length: 17 amino acids. CDR3 coding DNA: TGTGCCAGCAGCTGGGGACAGGGGGCCCCCAATCAAGAGACCCAGTACTTC. Translated: CASSWGQGAPNQETQYF.

With respect to this clone: The sample carries other DNA sequences with the same CDR3. J is TRBJ1-1 and V is TRBV29-1, with D maybe TRBD1 (5 bases). The CDR3 spans 12 residues. V lost 3 bases and J lost 4, with 9 bases in between. Germline lookup yields CDR1 SQVTM and CDR2 ANQGSEA. CDR3 coding DNA: TGCAGCGTTGAGCAGGGCGGCACTGAAGCTTTCTTT. This codes for CSVEQGGTEAFF. The variable domain in full, completed from reference TRBV29-1 and TRBJ1-1, reads SAVISQKPSRDICQRGTSLTIQCQVDSQVTMMFWYRQQPGQSLTLIATANQGSEATYESGFVIDKFPISRPNLTFSTLTVSNMSPEDSSIYLCSVEQGGTEAFFGQGTRLTVV.

In the case of this clone: This same CDR3 is encoded by further DNA sequences in the sample. The V call is TRBV18, the J call TRBJ1-1; no reliable D call. The CDR3 extends over 13 amino acids. Trimming removed 3 bases from V and 3 bases from J, with 8 bases in between. The V gene's germline CDR1 is KGHSH and CDR2 LQKENI. CDR3 sequence (DNA): TGTGCCAGCTCACCTGGGAGGGACACTGAAGCTTTCTTT. Translation: CASSPGRDTEAFF. Full variable domain (missing parts from reference TRBV18 and TRBJ1-1): NAGVMQNPRHLVRRRGQEARLRCSPMKGHSHVYWYRQLPEEGLKFMVYLQKENIIDESGMPKERFSAEFPKEGPSILRIQQVVRGDSAAYFCASSPGRDTEAFFGQGTRLTVV.

The chain employs TRBV14 and TRBJ1-2; maybe TRBD1 (6 bases). The germline V gene encodes CDR1 SGHDN and CDR2 FVKESK. The CDR3 totals 14 residues. V shed 0 bases and J shed 7 bases, with 12 bases lying between them. The CDR3, as DNA: TGTGCCAGCAGCCAAGATGCCAGGGGATCTGGCTACACCTTC. Translation: CASSQDARGSGYTF.

The V and J genes are TRBV2 and TRBJ2-7; 10 bases align to TRBD1. Germline lookup yields CDR1 SNHLY and CDR2 FYNNEI. The CDR3 is 15 amino acids. V lost 7 bases and J lost 2; bases outside the gene matches: 8. The CDR3 reads CASTLGGTGAYEQYF. CDR3 sequence (DNA): TGTGCCAGCACCCTAGGGGGGACAGGGGCCTACGAGCAGTACTTC. The complete variable domain, with remaining parts taken from reference TRBV2 and TRBJ2-7, reads EPEVTQTPSHQVTQMGQEVILRCVPISNHLYFYWYRQILGQKVEFLVSFYNNEISEKSEIFDDQFSVERPDGSNFTLKIRSTKLEDSAMYFCASTLGGTGAYEQYFGPGTRLTVT.

The V gene is TRBV9, the J gene TRBJ1-1, with D maybe TRBD1 (5 bases). V was clipped by 4 bases and J by 3 bases, with 13 bases between them. Germline CDR1 SGDLS, CDR2 YYNGEE. The CDR3 consists of 14 residues. DNA for the CDR3: TGTGCCAGCAGCCCCCCCGGACACCACACTGAAGCTTTCTTT. Translation: CASSPPGHHTEAFF.

The chain combines TRBV6-1 with TRBJ2-3, with D possibly matching TRBD2 (6 bases). Germline V gene sequence: CDR1 MNHNS, CDR2 SASEGT. The germline V and J ends were trimmed by 6 bases and 2 bases, with 15 bases remaining between them. The CDR3 is made up of 15 amino acids. CDR3 in DNA: TGTGCCAGCAGCCCTTTGGGCGGGGACACAGATACGCAGTATTTT. Its translation: CASSPLGGDTDTQYF.

The rearrangement links TRBV21-1 to TRBJ1-3. TRBV21-1 is annotated as a pseudogene. This CDR3 has 14 residues. CDR3 in amino acids: CASRVDFSGNTIYF. The CDR3 nucleotides are TGTGCCAGCCGGGTGGACTTTTCTGGAAACACCATATATTTT.

This clone has only one observation. The V and J genes are TRBV6-5 and TRBJ1-5; D not certain. This CDR3 has 14 residues. Trimming took off 5 bases at V and 2 bases at J, with 10 bases between the two ends. Germline CDR1 reads MNHEY; CDR2 reads SVGAGI. In nucleotides, the CDR3 is TGTGCCAGCAGTCCTACCCGGGGCAATCAGCCCCAGCATTTT. Translated: CASSPTRGNQPQHF.

Note on this clone: One end of the junction does not line up with germline, which may come from a read error. This chain joins TRBV4-3 and TRBJ2-7; 7 nucleotides line up with TRBD1. From germline, CDR1 is LGHNA and CDR2 YSLEER. The CDR3 has 16 amino acids. The CDR3: CASSQEFTGASHEQYF. The CDR3 DNA is TGCGCCAGCAGCCAAGAGTTTACAGGGGCCTCCCACGAGCAGTACTTC.